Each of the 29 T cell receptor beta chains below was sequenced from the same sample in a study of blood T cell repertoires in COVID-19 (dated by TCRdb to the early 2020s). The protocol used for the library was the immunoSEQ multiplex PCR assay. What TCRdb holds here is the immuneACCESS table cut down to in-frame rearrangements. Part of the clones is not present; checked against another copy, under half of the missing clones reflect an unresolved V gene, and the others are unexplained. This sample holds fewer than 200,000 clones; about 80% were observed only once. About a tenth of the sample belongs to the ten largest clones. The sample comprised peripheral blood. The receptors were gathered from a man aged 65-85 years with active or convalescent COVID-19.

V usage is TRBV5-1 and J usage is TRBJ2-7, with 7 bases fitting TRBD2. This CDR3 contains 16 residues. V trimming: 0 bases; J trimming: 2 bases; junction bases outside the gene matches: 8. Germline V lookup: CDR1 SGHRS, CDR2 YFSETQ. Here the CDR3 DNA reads TGCGCCAGCAGCTTGGACGCATCTAGCGGAACCTACGAGCAGTACTTC. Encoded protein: CASSLDASSGTYEQYF.

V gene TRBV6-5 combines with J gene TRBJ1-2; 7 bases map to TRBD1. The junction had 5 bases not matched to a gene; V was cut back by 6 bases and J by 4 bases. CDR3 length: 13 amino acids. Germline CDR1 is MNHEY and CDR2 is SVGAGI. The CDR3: CASRTGDGYGYTF. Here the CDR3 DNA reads TGTGCCAGCAGAACAGGGGATGGCTATGGCTACACCTTC.

CDR3 amino acids: CASSVVARSETQYF. The CDR3 DNA is TGTGCCAGCAGCGTAGTAGCAAGATCGGAGACCCAGTACTTC. The gene calls are TRBV9 and TRBJ2-5; no clear D. CDR1 and CDR2 from the germline V gene are SGDLS and YYNGEE. This CDR3 is built from 14 residues. The ends were cut back, 0 bases at V and 5 bases at J, with 11 bases in the middle.

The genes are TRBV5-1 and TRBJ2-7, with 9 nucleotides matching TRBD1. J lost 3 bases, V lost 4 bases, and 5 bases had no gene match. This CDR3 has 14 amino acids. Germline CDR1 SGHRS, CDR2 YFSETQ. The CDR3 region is CASSQRTGDYEQYF. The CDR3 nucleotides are TGCGCCAGCAGCCAAAGGACAGGGGACTACGAGCAGTACTTC.

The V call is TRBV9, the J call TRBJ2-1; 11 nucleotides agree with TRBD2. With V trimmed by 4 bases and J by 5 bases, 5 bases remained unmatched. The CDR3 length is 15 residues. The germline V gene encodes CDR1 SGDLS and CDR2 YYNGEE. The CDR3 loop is CASSKLAGGNNEQFF. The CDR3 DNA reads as TGTGCCAGCAGCAAGCTAGCGGGAGGAAACAATGAGCAGTTCTTC.

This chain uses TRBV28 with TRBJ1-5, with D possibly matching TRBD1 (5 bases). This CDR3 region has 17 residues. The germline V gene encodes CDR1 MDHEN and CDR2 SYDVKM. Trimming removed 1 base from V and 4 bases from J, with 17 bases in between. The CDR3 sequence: CASSLSGSQGLNQPQHF. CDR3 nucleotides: TGTGCCAGCAGTTTATCCGGGAGTCAGGGACTGAATCAGCCCCAGCATTTT.

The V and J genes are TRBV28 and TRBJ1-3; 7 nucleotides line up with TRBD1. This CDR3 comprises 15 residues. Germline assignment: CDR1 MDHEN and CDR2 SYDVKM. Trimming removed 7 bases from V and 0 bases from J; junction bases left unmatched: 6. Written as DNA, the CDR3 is TGTGCCAGCACCCCTAGGGGGCTCTCTGGAAACACCATATATTTT. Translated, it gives CASTPRGLSGNTIYF.

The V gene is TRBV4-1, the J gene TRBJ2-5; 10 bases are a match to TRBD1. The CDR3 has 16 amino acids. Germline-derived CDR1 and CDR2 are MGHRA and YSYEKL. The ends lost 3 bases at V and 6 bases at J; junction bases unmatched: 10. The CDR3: CASSHGDRGLLKTQYF. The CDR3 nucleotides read TGCGCCAGCAGCCATGGTGACAGGGGGCTATTAAAGACCCAGTACTTC.

Written as DNA, the CDR3 is TGCGCCAGCAGCCCCGGACAGGCCTACAATGAGCAGTTCTTC. The encoded protein is CASSPGQAYNEQFF. This chain links TRBV5-1 with TRBJ2-1; 7 bases map to TRBD1. The germline gives CDR1 SGHRS, CDR2 YFSETQ. V trimming: 4 bases; J trimming: 2 bases; junction bases outside the gene matches: 3. The CDR3 has 14 amino acids.

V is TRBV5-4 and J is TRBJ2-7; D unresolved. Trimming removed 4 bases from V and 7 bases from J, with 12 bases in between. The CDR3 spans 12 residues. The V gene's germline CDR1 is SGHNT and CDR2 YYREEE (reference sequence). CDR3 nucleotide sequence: TGTGCCAGCAGCCGCACAAGCGAGGAGCAGTACTTC. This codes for CASSRTSEEQYF.

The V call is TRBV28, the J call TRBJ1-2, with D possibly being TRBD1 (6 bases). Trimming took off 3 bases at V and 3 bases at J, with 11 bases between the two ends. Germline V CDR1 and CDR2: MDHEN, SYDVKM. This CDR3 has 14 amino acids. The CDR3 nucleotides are TGTGCCAGCAGTTTCCAGGGGCGCGACTATGGCTACACCTTC. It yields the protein CASSFQGRDYGYTF.

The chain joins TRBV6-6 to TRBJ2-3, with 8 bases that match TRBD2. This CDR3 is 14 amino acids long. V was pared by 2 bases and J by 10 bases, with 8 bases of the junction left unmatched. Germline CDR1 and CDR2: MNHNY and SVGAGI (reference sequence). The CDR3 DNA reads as TGTGCCAGCAGTTACCCGGGACGGGAGGGCGCGCAGTATTTT. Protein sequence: CASSYPGREGAQYF.

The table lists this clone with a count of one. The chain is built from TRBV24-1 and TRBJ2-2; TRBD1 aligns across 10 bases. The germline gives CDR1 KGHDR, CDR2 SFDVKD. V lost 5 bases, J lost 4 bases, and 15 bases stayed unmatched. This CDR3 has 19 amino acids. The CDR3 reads CATSVPPPSGQGFTGELFF. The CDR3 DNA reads TGTGCCACCAGTGTTCCCCCCCCGTCGGGACAGGGGTTCACCGGGGAGCTGTTTTTT.

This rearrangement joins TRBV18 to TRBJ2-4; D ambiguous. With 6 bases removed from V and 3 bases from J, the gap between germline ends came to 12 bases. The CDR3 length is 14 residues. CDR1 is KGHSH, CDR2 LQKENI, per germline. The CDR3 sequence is CASSSDTVKNIQYF. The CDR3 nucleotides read TGTGCCAGCTCCTCAGACACTGTCAAAAACATTCAGTACTTC.

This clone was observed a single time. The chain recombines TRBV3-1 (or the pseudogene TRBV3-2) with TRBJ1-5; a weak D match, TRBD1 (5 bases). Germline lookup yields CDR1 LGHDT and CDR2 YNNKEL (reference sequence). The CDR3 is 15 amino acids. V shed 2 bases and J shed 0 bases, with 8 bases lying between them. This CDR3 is CASSQSQGSNQPQHF. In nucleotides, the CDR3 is TGTGCCAGCAGCCAATCTCAGGGTAGCAATCAGCCCCAGCATTTT.

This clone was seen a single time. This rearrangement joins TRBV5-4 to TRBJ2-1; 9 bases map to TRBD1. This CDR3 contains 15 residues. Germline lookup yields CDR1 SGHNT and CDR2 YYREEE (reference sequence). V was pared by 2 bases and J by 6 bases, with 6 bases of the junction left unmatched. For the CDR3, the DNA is TGTGCCAGCAGCTTAGGCACAGGGGGCTTCAATGAGCAGTTCTTC. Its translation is CASSLGTGGFNEQFF.

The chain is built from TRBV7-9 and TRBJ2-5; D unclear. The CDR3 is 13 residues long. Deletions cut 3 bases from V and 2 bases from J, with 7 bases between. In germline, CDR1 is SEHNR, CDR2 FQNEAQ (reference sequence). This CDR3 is CASSFSEQETQYF. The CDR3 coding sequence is TGTGCCAGCAGCTTCTCAGAACAAGAGACCCAGTACTTC.

The CDR3: CASSLLRYNEQFF. CDR3 nucleotide sequence: TGTGCCAGCAGTTTGTTGCGGTACAATGAGCAGTTCTTC. The chain links TRBV12-3 or TRBV12-4 to TRBJ2-1; unclear D gene. The V gene lost 3 bases and the J gene lost 4 bases, with 7 bases spanning the gap. The CDR3 consists of 13 residues.

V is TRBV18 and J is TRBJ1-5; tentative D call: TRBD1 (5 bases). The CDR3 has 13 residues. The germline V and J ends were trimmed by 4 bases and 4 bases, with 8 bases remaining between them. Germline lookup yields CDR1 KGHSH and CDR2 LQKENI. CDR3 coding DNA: TGTGCCAGCTCACAACAGGAGAATCAGCCCCAGCATTTT. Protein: CASSQQENQPQHF.

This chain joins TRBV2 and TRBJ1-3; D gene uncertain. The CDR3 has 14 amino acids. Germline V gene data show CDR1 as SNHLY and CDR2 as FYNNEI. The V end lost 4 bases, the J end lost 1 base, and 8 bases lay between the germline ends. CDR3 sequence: CASSGSESGNTIYF. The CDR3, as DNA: TGTGCCAGCAGTGGAAGCGAGTCTGGAAACACCATATATTTT.

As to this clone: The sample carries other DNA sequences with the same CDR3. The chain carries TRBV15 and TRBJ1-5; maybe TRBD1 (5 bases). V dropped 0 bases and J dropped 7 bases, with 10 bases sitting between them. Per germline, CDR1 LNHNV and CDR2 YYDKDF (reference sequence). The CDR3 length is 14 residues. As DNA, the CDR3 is TGTGCCACCAGCAGAGATCGGGGGGGACAGCCCCAGCATTTT. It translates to CATSRDRGGQPQHF. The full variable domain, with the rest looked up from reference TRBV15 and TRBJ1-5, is DAMVIQNPRYQVTQFGKPVTLSCSQTLNHNVMYWYQQKSSQAPKLLFHYYDKDFNNEADTPDNFQSRRPNTSFCFLDIRSPGLGDTAMYLCATSRDRGGQPQHFGDGTRLSIL.

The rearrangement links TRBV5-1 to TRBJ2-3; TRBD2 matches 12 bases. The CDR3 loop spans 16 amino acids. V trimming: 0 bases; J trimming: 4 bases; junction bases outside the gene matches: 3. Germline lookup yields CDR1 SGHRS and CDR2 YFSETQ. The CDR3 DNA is TGCGCCAGCAGCTTGGCGACTAGCGGGGGACCAGATACGCAGTATTTT. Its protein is CASSLATSGGPDTQYF.

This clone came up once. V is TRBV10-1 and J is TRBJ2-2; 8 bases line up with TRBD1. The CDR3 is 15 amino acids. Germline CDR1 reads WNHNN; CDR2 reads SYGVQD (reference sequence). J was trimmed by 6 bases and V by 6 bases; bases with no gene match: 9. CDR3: CASSLDRVGAGELFF. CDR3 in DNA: TGCGCCAGCAGCTTGGACAGGGTAGGCGCCGGGGAGCTGTTTTTT.

The CDR3 reads CASNPRDRLNSPLHF. CDR3 in DNA: TGTGCCAGCAATCCCCGGGACAGACTAAATTCACCCCTCCACTTT. The chain employs TRBV6-7 and TRBJ1-6; 7 bases agree with TRBD1. TRBV6-7 is marked as an open reading frame, function uncertain. J was trimmed by 7 bases and V by 7 bases; bases with no gene match: 10. This CDR3 contains 15 residues.

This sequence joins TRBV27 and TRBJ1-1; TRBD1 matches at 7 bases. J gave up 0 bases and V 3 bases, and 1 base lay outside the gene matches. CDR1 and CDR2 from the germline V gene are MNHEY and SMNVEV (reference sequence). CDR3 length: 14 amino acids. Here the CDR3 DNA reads TGTGCCAGCAGTTTCAGGGGGTTGAACACTGAAGCTTTCTTT. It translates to CASSFRGLNTEAFF.

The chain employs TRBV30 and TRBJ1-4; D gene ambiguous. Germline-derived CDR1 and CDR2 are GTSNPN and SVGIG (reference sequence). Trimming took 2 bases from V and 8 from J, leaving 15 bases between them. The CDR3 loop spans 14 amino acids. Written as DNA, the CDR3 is TGTGCCTGGAGTCAGACACCGAGAACGGAAAAACTGTTTTTT. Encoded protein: CAWSQTPRTEKLFF.

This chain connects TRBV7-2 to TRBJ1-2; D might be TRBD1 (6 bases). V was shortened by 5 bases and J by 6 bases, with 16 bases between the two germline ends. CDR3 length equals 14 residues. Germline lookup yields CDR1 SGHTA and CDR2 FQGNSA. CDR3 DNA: TGTGCCAGCAGCATGGACAGATCTAGGAATGGCTACACCTTC. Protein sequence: CASSMDRSRNGYTF.

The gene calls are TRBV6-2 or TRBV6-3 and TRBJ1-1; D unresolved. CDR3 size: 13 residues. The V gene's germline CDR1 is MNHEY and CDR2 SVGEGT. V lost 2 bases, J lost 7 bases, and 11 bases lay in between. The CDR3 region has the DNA TGTGCCAGCAGTTACAGAGGCAGCCATGAAGCTTTCTTT. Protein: CASSYRGSHEAFF.

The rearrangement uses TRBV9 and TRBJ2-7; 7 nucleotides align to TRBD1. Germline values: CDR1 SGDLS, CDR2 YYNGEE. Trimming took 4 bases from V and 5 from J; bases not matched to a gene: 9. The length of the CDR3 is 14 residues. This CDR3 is CASSQRQGNNEQYF. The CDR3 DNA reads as TGTGCCAGCAGCCAGCGACAGGGCAATAACGAGCAGTACTTC.